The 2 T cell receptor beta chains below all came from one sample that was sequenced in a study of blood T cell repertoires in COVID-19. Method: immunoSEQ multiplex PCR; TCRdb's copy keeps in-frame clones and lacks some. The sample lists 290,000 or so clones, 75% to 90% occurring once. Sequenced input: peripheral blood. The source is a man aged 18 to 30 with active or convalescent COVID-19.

The CDR3 bases are TGCAGTGCTAGTTCGGTTTTAGAGCAGTACTTC. Translating it yields CSASSVLEQYF. The J gene is TRBJ2-7, the V gene TRBV20-1; D is uncertain. The CDR3 extends over 11 amino acids. CDR1 and CDR2 (germline): DFQATT, SNEGSKA (reference sequence). Trimming cost V 3 bases and J 7 bases, with 10 bases left between them.

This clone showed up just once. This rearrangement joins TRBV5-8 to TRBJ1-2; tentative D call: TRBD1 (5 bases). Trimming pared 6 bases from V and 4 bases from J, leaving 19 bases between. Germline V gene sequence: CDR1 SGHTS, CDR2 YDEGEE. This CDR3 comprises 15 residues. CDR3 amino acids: CASIDLGVFFYGYTF. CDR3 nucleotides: TGTGCCAGCATCGATCTAGGGGTTTTTTTCTATGGCTACACCTTC.